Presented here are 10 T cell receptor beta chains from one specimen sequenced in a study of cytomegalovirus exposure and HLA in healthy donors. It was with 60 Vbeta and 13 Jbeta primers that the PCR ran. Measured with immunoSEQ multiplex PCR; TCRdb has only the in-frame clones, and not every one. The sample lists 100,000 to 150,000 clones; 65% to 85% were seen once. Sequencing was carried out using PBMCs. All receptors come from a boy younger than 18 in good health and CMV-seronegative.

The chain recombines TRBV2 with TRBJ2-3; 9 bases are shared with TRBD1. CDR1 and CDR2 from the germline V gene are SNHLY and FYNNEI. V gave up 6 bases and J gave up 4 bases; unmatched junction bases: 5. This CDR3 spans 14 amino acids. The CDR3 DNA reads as TGTGCCAGCAGACTCCGGGACAGGGCAGATACGCAGTATTTT. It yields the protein CASRLRDRADTQYF. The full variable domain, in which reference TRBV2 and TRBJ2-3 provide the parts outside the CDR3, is EPEVTQTPSHQVTQMGQEVILRCVPISNHLYFYWYRQILGQKVEFLVSFYNNEISEKSEIFDDQFSVERPDGSNFTLKIRSTKLEDSAMYFCASRLRDRADTQYFGPGTRLTVL.

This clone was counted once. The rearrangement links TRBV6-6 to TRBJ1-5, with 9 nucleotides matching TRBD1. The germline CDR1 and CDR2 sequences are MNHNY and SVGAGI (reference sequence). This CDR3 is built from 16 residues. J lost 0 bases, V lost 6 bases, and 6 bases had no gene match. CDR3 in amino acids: CASRGQGSYSNQPQHF. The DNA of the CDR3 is TGTGCCAGCAGGGGACAGGGAAGTTATAGCAATCAGCCCCAGCATTTT.

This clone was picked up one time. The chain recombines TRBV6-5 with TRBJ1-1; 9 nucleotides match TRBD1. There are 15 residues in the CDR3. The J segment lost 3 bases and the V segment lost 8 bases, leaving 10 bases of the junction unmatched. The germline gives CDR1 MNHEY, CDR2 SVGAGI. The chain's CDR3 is CASQPIGTGYTEAFF. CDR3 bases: TGTGCCAGCCAACCTATCGGGACAGGGTACACTGAAGCTTTCTTT.

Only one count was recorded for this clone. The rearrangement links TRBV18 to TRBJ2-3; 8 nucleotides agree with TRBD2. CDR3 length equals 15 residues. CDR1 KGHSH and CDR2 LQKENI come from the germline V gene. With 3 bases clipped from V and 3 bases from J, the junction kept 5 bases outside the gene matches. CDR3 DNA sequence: TGTGCCAGCTCACCCCGGGAGGGCGAGACAGATACGCAGTATTTT. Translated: CASSPREGETDTQYF.

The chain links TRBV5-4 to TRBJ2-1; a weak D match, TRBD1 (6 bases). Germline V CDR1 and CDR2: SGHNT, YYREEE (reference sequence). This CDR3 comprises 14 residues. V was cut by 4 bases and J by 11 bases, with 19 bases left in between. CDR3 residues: CASSEHVTGRKQFF. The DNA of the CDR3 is TGTGCCAGCAGCGAACACGTTACAGGGCGGAAGCAGTTCTTC.

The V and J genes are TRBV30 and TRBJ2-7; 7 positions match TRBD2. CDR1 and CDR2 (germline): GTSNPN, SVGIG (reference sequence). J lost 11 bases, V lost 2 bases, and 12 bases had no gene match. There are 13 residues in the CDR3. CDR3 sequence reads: CAWSPGGSPPKYF. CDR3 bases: TGTGCCTGGAGTCCGGGCGGGAGCCCACCGAAGTACTTC.

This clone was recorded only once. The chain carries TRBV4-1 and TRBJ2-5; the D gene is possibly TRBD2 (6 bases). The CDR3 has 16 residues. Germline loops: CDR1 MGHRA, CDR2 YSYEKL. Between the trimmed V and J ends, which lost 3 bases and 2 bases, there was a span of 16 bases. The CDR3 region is CASSHLRGLPQETQYF. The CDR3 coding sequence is TGCGCCAGCAGCCATCTAAGAGGACTACCACAAGAGACCCAGTACTTC.

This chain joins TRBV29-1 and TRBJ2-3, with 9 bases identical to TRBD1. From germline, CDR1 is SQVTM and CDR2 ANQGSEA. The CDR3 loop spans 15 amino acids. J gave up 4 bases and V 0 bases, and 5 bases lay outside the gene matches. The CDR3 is CSVEDPQGASDTQYF. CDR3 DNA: TGCAGCGTTGAAGACCCACAGGGGGCCTCAGATACGCAGTATTTT.

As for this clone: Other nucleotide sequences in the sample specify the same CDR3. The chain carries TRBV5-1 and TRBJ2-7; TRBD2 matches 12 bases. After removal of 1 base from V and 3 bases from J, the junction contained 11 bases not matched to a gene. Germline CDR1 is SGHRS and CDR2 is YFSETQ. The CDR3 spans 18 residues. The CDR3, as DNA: TGCGCCAGCAGCTTGTCTCCCGGGACTAGCGGGCTCGGCTACGAGCAGTACTTC. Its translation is CASSLSPGTSGLGYEQYF. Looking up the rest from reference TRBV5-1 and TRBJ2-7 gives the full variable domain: KAGVTQTPRYLIKTRGQQVTLSCSPISGHRSVSWYQQTPGQGLQFLFEYFSETQRNKGNFPGRFSGRQFSNSRSEMNVSTLELGDSALYLCASSLSPGTSGLGYEQYFGPGTRLTVT.

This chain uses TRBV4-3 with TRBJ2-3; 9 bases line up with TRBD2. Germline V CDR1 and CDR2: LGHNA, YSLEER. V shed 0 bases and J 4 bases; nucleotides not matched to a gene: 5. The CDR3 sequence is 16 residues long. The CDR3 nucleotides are TGCGCCAGCAGCCAAGATTGGGCTAGCGGGGCAGATACGCAGTATTTT. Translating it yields CASSQDWASGADTQYF.